The 25 T cell receptor beta chains in this list originate from one sample, sequenced in a study of human T cells and chemical hapten exposure. Time point in this sample: patch test 1, 2 weeks after DPC sensitization. Stated treatment: therapeutic diphenylcyclopropenone sensitization with weekly scalp DPC. TCRdb re-called the RACE reads with MiXCR, one entry per CDR3 protein. The table lists about 120,000 distinct CDR3 sequences, roughly an eighth of them singletons. The sequenced sample was whole blood, obtained in connection with sensitization to the hapten diphenylcyclopropenone (DPC). These receptors all stem from a man between 18 and 29 years old with alopecia areata. Some clones in this sample may be carry-over from other donors' samples.

This clonotype was detected only a few times. The CDR3, as DNA: TGTGCCAGCAGCTTAGTCAGGGACACCGGGGAGCTGTTTTTT. Its protein is CASSLVRDTGELFF. The chain joins TRBV7-2 to TRBJ2-2; tentative D call: TRBD1 (5 bases). Trimming pared 1 base from V and 3 bases from J, leaving 6 bases between. From germline, CDR1 is SGHTA and CDR2 FQGNSA. The CDR3 has 14 amino acids.

This clonotype was observed at least ten times. The chain links TRBV20-1 to TRBJ2-7, with D possibly being TRBD1 or TRBD2 (6 bases each). CDR3 size: 14 residues. Germline-derived CDR1 and CDR2 are DFQATT and SNEGSKA (reference sequence). V lost 4 bases, J lost 0 bases, and 13 bases lay in between. DNA of the CDR3: TGCAGTGCTAACGGGGGCACTAGCTCCTACGAGCAGTACTTC. This gives the protein CSANGGTSSYEQYF.

This clonotype was detected a few times. This chain connects TRBV12-3 or TRBV12-4 to TRBJ2-1; weak D call: TRBD2 (6 bases). Trimming pared 8 bases from V and 7 bases from J, leaving 15 bases between. The length of the CDR3 is 13 residues. For the CDR3, the DNA is TGTGCCAGCGGGACTTGGGGTGTTAATGAGCAGTTCTTC. Translation gives CASGTWGVNEQFF.

The genes are TRBV7-2 and TRBJ2-1, with 8 positions matching TRBD2. The CDR3 covers 16 residues. Germline CDR1 reads SGHTA; CDR2 reads FQGNSA. J was trimmed by 4 bases and V by 5 bases; bases with no gene match: 10. The chain's CDR3 is CASSPPGLVSYNEQFF. The DNA for the CDR3 is TGTGCCAGCAGCCCGCCGGGACTAGTGTCGTACAATGAGCAGTTCTTC.

This clonotype was detected only a few times. The chain links TRBV10-3 to TRBJ1-2, with D perhaps TRBD1 (5 bases). V was clipped by 7 bases and J by 0 bases, with 12 bases between them. The CDR3 has 14 amino acids. Germline V gene lookup returns CDR1 ENHRY and CDR2 SYGVKD. The CDR3 reads CAITTGGTNYGYTF. As DNA, the CDR3 is TGTGCCATCACCACTGGGGGAACTAACTATGGCTACACCTTC.

This clonotype was detected only a few times. V gene TRBV20-1 combines with J gene TRBJ1-2; D call uncertain. Germline V CDR1 and CDR2: DFQATT, SNEGSKA (reference sequence). The CDR3 runs 13 residues. V dropped 3 bases and J dropped 2 bases, with 10 bases sitting between them. The chain's CDR3 is CSASLKPNYGYTF. DNA of the CDR3: TGCAGTGCTAGCTTGAAACCGAACTATGGCTACACCTTC.

This chain connects TRBV5-1 to TRBJ2-2, with D possibly TRBD1 on 6 matching bases. CDR1 and CDR2 (germline): SGHRS, YFSETQ. This CDR3 is built from 16 residues. Trimming removed 0 bases from V and 1 base from J, with 10 bases in between. The CDR3 region has the DNA TGCGCCAGCAGCTTGGCCAGGGGACGGAACACCGGGGAGCTGTTTTTT. It codes for CASSLARGRNTGELFF.

The chain is built from TRBV29-1 and TRBJ1-1, with D unclear. The CDR3 spans 12 residues. The V and J ends lost 3 bases and 1 base respectively, with 6 bases between them. The V gene's germline CDR1 is SQVTM and CDR2 ANQGSEA. The CDR3 DNA is TGCAGCGTTGATAGGTCGAACACTGAAGCTTTCTTT. Translating gives CSVDRSNTEAFF.

This clonotype was seen only a few times. The chain recombines TRBV2 with TRBJ2-7; D is undetermined. CDR1 SNHLY and CDR2 FYNNEI come from the germline V gene. This CDR3 has 11 amino acids. V lost 5 bases and J lost 12, with 14 bases in between. As DNA, the CDR3 is TGTGCCAGCAGTCCCGAAGGGAATCTGTACTTC. Residues: CASSPEGNLYF.

The V call is TRBV10-3, the J call TRBJ1-1; D possibly corresponds to TRBD1 (5 bases). The CDR3 has 13 amino acids. Germline lookup yields CDR1 ENHRY and CDR2 SYGVKD. V lost 8 bases and J 11 bases, leaving 21 bases between the germline ends. The CDR3 bases are TGTGCCATCCGATTGGGGACGGGGCAGGAGGCTTTCTTT. Protein sequence: CAIRLGTGQEAFF.

J is TRBJ1-1 and V is TRBV7-6, with D perhaps matching TRBD1 (5 bases). The V end was cut by 1 base, the J end by 3 bases, with 21 bases between. There are 18 residues in the CDR3. Germline CDR1 reads SGHVS; CDR2 reads FNYEAQ. CDR3 DNA sequence: TGTGCCAGCAGCTTAGTACGACTCCCTAAAGAGGGGCACACTGAAGCTTTCTTT. It is translated as CASSLVRLPKEGHTEAFF. Full variable domain (rest looked up from reference TRBV7-6 and TRBJ1-1): GAGVSQSPRYKVTKRGQDVALRCDPISGHVSLYWYRQALGQGPEFLTYFNYEAQQDKSGLPNDRFSAERPEGSISTLTIQRTEQRDSAMYRCASSLVRLPKEGHTEAFFGQGTRLTVV.

This clonotype has only a few counts. The V gene is TRBV29-1, the J gene TRBJ1-5; D gene uncertain. V lost 2 bases and J lost 4, with 9 bases in between. Per the germline V gene, CDR1 is SQVTM and CDR2 is ANQGSEA. CDR3 size: 13 residues. CDR3 loop: CSVEYTRNQPQHF. CDR3 sequence (DNA): TGCAGCGTTGAATATACCAGAAATCAGCCCCAGCATTTT.

The chain is built from TRBV28 and TRBJ1-6; weak D call: TRBD1 (5 bases). Germline V gives CDR1 MDHEN, CDR2 SYDVKM. Trimming cost V 5 bases and J 7 bases, with 9 bases left between them. The CDR3 runs 13 residues. The CDR3 bases are TGTGCCAGCAGTGCAGGGCGGAATTCACCCCTCCACTTT. Its translation is CASSAGRNSPLHF.

V is TRBV6-6 and J is TRBJ2-5; D is unclear. This CDR3 has 15 amino acids. Trimming pared 0 bases from V and 4 bases from J, leaving 12 bases between. From germline, CDR1 is MNHNY and CDR2 SVGAGI (reference sequence). This CDR3 reads CASSYSTYGRETQYF. The DNA for the CDR3 is TGTGCCAGCAGTTACTCGACGTACGGTCGAGAGACCCAGTACTTC.

Many counts were recorded for this clonotype. A read error may account for a junction end that differs from germline. This chain uses TRBV5-1 with TRBJ1-1; D gene ambiguous. The CDR3 extends over 13 amino acids. The germline V gene encodes CDR1 SGHRS and CDR2 YFSETQ. The CDR3 here is CASSLDRDTEAFF. The CDR3 DNA reads TGTGCCAGCAGCTTAGATCGAGACACTGAAGCTTTCTTT.

In its sample, this clonotype was seen many times. The chain joins TRBV7-3 to TRBJ1-1, with 10 bases matching TRBD1. The CDR3 has 17 amino acids. V dropped 3 bases and J dropped 4; count of bases not matched to a gene: 11. Germline lookup yields CDR1 SGHTA and CDR2 FQGTGA. DNA for the CDR3: TGTGCCAGCAGCTTGTCTCAAGTGGGACAGGGGTCCACTGAAGCTTTCTTT. Its translation: CASSLSQVGQGSTEAFF.

This clonotype was seen only a few times. The V and J genes are TRBV10-3 and TRBJ2-2, with unresolved D. Germline CDR1 and CDR2: ENHRY and SYGVKD. The CDR3 runs to 14 residues. Trimming took 3 bases from V and 5 from J, leaving 10 bases between them. The CDR3 loop reads CAISDLLPTGELFF. The CDR3 DNA follows: TGTGCCATCAGTGATTTATTGCCGACCGGGGAGCTGTTTTTT.

In this sample, this clonotype turned up many times. This chain joins TRBV5-1 and TRBJ2-2, with 7 nucleotides matching TRBD2. CDR1 is SGHRS, CDR2 YFSETQ, per germline. This CDR3 has 15 residues. After removal of 4 bases from V and 4 bases from J, the junction contained 7 bases not matched to a gene. CDR3 residues: CASSGGRWGTGELFF. DNA for the CDR3: TGCGCCAGCAGCGGCGGGAGATGGGGCACCGGGGAGCTGTTTTTT.

This clonotype was seen a few times. This sequence joins TRBV7-9 and TRBJ2-1; D call uncertain. The germline V gene encodes CDR1 SEHNR and CDR2 FQNEAQ (reference sequence). CDR3 length: 12 amino acids. Trimming stripped 4 bases from V and 8 bases from J, with 9 bases between. The CDR3 sequence is CASSSQWYEQFF. CDR3 coding DNA: TGTGCCAGCAGCTCCCAGTGGTATGAGCAGTTCTTC.

This clonotype has just a few counts. The genes are TRBV7-6 and TRBJ1-5; TRBD1 is a possible D gene (5 bases). Trimming stripped 2 bases from V and 0 bases from J, with 11 bases between. CDR1 and CDR2 from the germline V gene are SGHVS and FNYEAQ. The CDR3 has 16 residues. The CDR3 DNA follows: TGTGCCAGCAGCTTACTCAGGGCGGGTAGCAATCAGCCCCAGCATTTT. It translates to CASSLLRAGSNQPQHF. The full variable domain, its missing parts supplied by reference TRBV7-6 and TRBJ1-5, is GAGVSQSPRYKVTKRGQDVALRCDPISGHVSLYWYRQALGQGPEFLTYFNYEAQQDKSGLPNDRFSAERPEGSISTLTIQRTEQRDSAMYRCASSLLRAGSNQPQHFGDGTRLSIL.

Only a few counts were recorded for this clonotype. The chain recombines TRBV2 with TRBJ2-1, with TRBD2 matching over 7 bases. The junction had 5 bases not matched to a gene; V was cut back by 6 bases and J by 0 bases. The CDR3 runs 15 residues. Germline V gene data show CDR1 as SNHLY and CDR2 as FYNNEI. The DNA of the CDR3 is TGTGCCAGCAGACTAAGCGGGGACTCCTACAATGAGCAGTTCTTC. Protein: CASRLSGDSYNEQFF.

This clonotype has more than one count but fewer than ten. The chain is built from TRBV20-1 and TRBJ2-7; D is tentatively TRBD1 or TRBD2 (5 bases each). Germline loops: CDR1 DFQATT, CDR2 SNEGSKA (reference sequence). This CDR3 is 14 amino acids long. Trimming cost V 1 base and J 2 bases, with 12 bases left between them. The CDR3 nucleotides are TGCAGTGCTAGAGCTAGGGACGCCGCCTACGAGCAGTACTTC. It is translated as CSARARDAAYEQYF.

The sample holds a few counts of this clonotype. The rearrangement links TRBV7-7 to TRBJ2-5; 8 nucleotides line up with TRBD1. The V segment lost 0 bases and the J segment 3 bases; nucleotides outside the gene matches: 6. This CDR3 spans 16 amino acids. Looked up from germline, CDR1 is SSHAT and CDR2 is FNYEAQ (reference sequence). The CDR3 is CASSLALTGEEETQYF. The CDR3 nucleotides are TGTGCCAGCAGCTTAGCGCTGACAGGGGAAGAAGAGACCCAGTACTTC.

J is TRBJ2-3 and V is TRBV7-2; 7 bases fit TRBD1. The CDR3 totals 16 residues. V trimming: 1 base; J trimming: 2 bases; junction bases outside the gene matches: 6. CDR1 SGHTA and CDR2 FQGNSA come from the germline V gene. The CDR3 region has the DNA TGTGCCAGCAGCTTAGTAGGGACAGTATTCACAGATACGCAGTATTTT. Translating it yields CASSLVGTVFTDTQYF.

This clonotype was seen a few times. The rearrangement joins TRBV6-4 to TRBJ2-3; TRBD1 aligns across 9 bases. Germline lookup yields CDR1 MRHNA and CDR2 SNTAGT. Trimming removed 2 bases from V and 2 bases from J; junction bases left unmatched: 5. The CDR3 contains 16 residues. The CDR3 DNA reads as TGTGCCAGCAGTGACGAGGGACAGGGACACACAGATACGCAGTATTTT. It specifies CASSDEGQGHTDTQYF.